A selection of T cell receptor beta chains follows, all from one sample in a study of blood T cells in healthy people across ages. From the 5' RACE reads, TCRdb called clonotypes with MiXCR, one entry per CDR3 protein. The sample shows approximately 1,000,000 distinct CDR3 sequences, 35% to 55% of them seen only once. Sequences were obtained from blood. Every receptor here comes from a woman aged 55-69 years in good health. CDR3s include the opening cysteine and the closing phenylalanine or tryptophan. A D gene is named only where the DNA matches it firmly. For some rows the clone size is stated as once, few or many, or as a class when expanded; others skip it.

J gene: TRBJ2-5; V gene: TRBV27; D gene: -; clone size: few; CDR3 protein: CASTASFWNQETQYF; CDR3 DNA: TGTGCCAGCACCGCTAGCTTTTGGAACCAAGAGACCCAGTACTTC
J gene: TRBJ2-3; V gene: TRBV20-1; D gene: -; clone size: few; CDR3 protein: CSARRITGTGSNADTQYF; CDR3 DNA: TGCAGTGCTAGACGGATAACCGGTACAGGGAGCAACGCAGATACGCAGTATTTT
J gene: TRBJ1-2; V gene: TRBV5-1; D gene: -; clone size: -; CDR3 protein: CATRQENYGYTF; CDR3 DNA: TGCGCCACCCGACAGGAAAACTATGGCTACACCTTC
J gene: TRBJ2-3; V gene: TRBV11-1; D gene: TRBD2; clone size: -; CDR3 protein: CASSSSGRAYHTQYF; CDR3 DNA: TGTGCCAGCAGCTCTAGCGGGAGGGCTTATCATACGCAGTATTTT
J gene: TRBJ2-3; V gene: TRBV7-3; D gene: -; clone size: many; CDR3 protein: CASSFGVADTQYF; CDR3 DNA: TGTGCCAGCAGCTTTGGCGTCGCAGATACGCAGTATTTT
J gene: TRBJ2-1; V gene: TRBV6-1; D gene: TRBD2; clone size: -; CDR3 protein: CASAGLARTYNEQFF; CDR3 DNA: TGTGCCAGCGCAGGACTAGCGAGGACCTACAATGAGCAGTTCTTC
J gene: TRBJ2-7; V gene: TRBV7-9; D gene: -; clone size: -; CDR3 protein: CAGSLQDAEQYF; CDR3 DNA: TGTGCCGGCAGCTTACAGGATGCCGAGCAGTACTTC
J gene: TRBJ2-7; V gene: TRBV13; D gene: -; clone size: -; CDR3 protein: CASSPFRDSPYEQYF; CDR3 DNA: TGTGCCAGCAGCCCGTTCAGGGATAGTCCCTACGAGCAGTACTTC
J gene: TRBJ1-4; V gene: TRBV30; D gene: TRBD1; clone size: -; CDR3 protein: CAWSSDRVSGEKLFF; CDR3 DNA: TGTGCCTGGAGTTCGGACAGGGTCTCTGGAGAAAAACTGTTTTTT
J gene: TRBJ2-4; V gene: TRBV15; D gene: TRBD2; clone size: -; CDR3 protein: CATSRVSGRGAKNIQYF; CDR3 DNA: TGTGCCACCAGCAGAGTAAGCGGGAGAGGTGCCAAAAACATTCAGTACTTC
J gene: TRBJ2-1; V gene: TRBV10-2; D gene: TRBD1; clone size: few; CDR3 protein: CASSETGTGGNNEQFF; CDR3 DNA: TGCGCCAGCAGTGAGACCGGGACAGGGGGAAACAATGAGCAGTTCTTC
J gene: TRBJ1-4; V gene: TRBV28; D gene: TRBD1; clone size: -; CDR3 protein: CASSSPSGQGKEKLFF; CDR3 DNA: TGTGCCAGCAGTTCACCTTCGGGACAGGGTAAAGAAAAACTGTTTTTT
J gene: TRBJ1-5; V gene: TRBV7-2; D gene: TRBD1; clone size: few; CDR3 protein: CASSLGGTGGRPQHF; CDR3 DNA: TGTGCCAGCAGCTTAGGGGGGACAGGGGGCCGGCCCCAGCATTTT
J gene: TRBJ2-2; V gene: TRBV3-1; D gene: -; clone size: -; CDR3 protein: CASRQRTGTGELFF; CDR3 DNA: TGTGCCAGCAGGCAAAGAACAGGCACCGGGGAGCTGTTTTTT
J gene: TRBJ2-4; V gene: TRBV11-2; D gene: -; clone size: many; CDR3 protein: CASSLAYEGGSSNAKNIQYF; CDR3 DNA: TGTGCCAGCAGCTTAGCCTACGAAGGAGGGTCTAGTAATGCCAAAAACATTCAGTACTTC
J gene: TRBJ2-1; V gene: TRBV6-5; D gene: TRBD2; clone size: -; CDR3 protein: CASSPGTRVDEQFF; CDR3 DNA: TGTGCCAGCAGCCCCGGGACTAGAGTAGATGAGCAGTTCTTC
J gene: TRBJ2-1; V gene: TRBV10-3; D gene: -; clone size: -; CDR3 protein: CAISESQRTTSYNEQFF; CDR3 DNA: TGTGCCATCAGTGAGTCTCAAAGGACTACCTCCTACAATGAGCAGTTCTTC
J gene: TRBJ2-7; V gene: TRBV4-3; D gene: TRBD1; clone size: -; CDR3 protein: CASSRQRQGNYEQYF; CDR3 DNA: TGCGCCAGCAGCCGACAAAGACAGGGGAACTACGAGCAGTACTTC
J gene: TRBJ2-7; V gene: TRBV7-9; D gene: -; clone size: few; CDR3 protein: CASSLGQDSSYEQYF; CDR3 DNA: TGTGCCAGCAGCTTAGGACAGGATAGTTCCTACGAGCAGTACTTC
J gene: TRBJ2-1; V gene: TRBV7-9; D gene: TRBD2; clone size: -; CDR3 protein: CASSSGAGAKNEQFF; CDR3 DNA: TGTGCCAGCAGCTCCGGAGCGGGAGCTAAAAATGAGCAGTTCTTC
J gene: TRBJ1-1; V gene: TRBV12-3/TRBV12-4; D gene: -; clone size: -; CDR3 protein: CASRIRQANTEAFF; CDR3 DNA: TGTGCCAGCAGAATCAGACAGGCTAACACTGAAGCTTTCTTT
J gene: TRBJ2-1; V gene: TRBV7-9; D gene: -; clone size: -; CDR3 protein: CACPRDPGNEQFF; CDR3 DNA: TGTGCCTGCCCCCGCGACCCGGGTAATGAGCAGTTCTTC
J gene: TRBJ1-6; V gene: TRBV27; D gene: -; clone size: -; CDR3 protein: CARWQTSSYNSPLHF; CDR3 DNA: TGTGCCAGGTGGCAGACAAGCTCCTATAATTCACCCCTCCACTTT
J gene: TRBJ2-1; V gene: TRBV20-1; D gene: TRBD2; clone size: few; CDR3 protein: CSAEGLAGMNEQFF; CDR3 DNA: TGCAGTGCTGAGGGACTAGCGGGAATGAATGAGCAGTTCTTC
J gene: TRBJ2-7; V gene: TRBV9; D gene: -; clone size: -; CDR3 protein: CASSVEVVTYEQYF; CDR3 DNA: TGTGCCAGCAGCGTAGAGGTCGTAACCTACGAGCAGTACTTC
J gene: TRBJ1-4; V gene: TRBV28; D gene: -; clone size: -; CDR3 protein: CASSLIGQNNEKLFF; CDR3 DNA: TGTGCCAGCAGTCTGATCGGACAGAATAATGAAAAACTGTTTTTT
J gene: TRBJ2-1; V gene: TRBV9; D gene: -; clone size: -; CDR3 protein: CASSAPSRDEQFF; CDR3 DNA: TGTGCCAGCAGCGCCCCCTCTAGAGATGAGCAGTTCTTC
J gene: TRBJ2-1; V gene: TRBV3-1; D gene: -; clone size: -; CDR3 protein: CASSQGGRGPDSNEQFF; CDR3 DNA: TGTGCCAGCAGCCAAGGAGGGCGGGGGCCAGACAGCAATGAGCAGTTCTTC
J gene: TRBJ2-5; V gene: TRBV3-1; D gene: -; clone size: -; CDR3 protein: CASSQPYRRGDYNEQYF; CDR3 DNA: TGTGCCAGCAGCCAACCTTATAGGAGAGGCGACTACAATGAGCAGTACTTC
J gene: TRBJ2-7; V gene: TRBV5-1; D gene: -; clone size: once; CDR3 protein: CASSLDGWGRNEQYF; CDR3 DNA: TGCGCCAGCAGCTTGGATGGTTGGGGTCGGAACGAGCAGTACTTC
J gene: TRBJ2-1; V gene: TRBV20-1; D gene: TRBD2; clone size: few; CDR3 protein: CSARDGRASGINEQFF; CDR3 DNA: TGCAGTGCTAGAGATGGGCGGGCTAGCGGGATCAATGAGCAGTTCTTC
J gene: TRBJ2-3; V gene: TRBV5-1; D gene: -; clone size: -; CDR3 protein: CASSLGGQAQYF; CDR3 DNA: TGCGCCAGCAGCTTGGGGGGACAAGCGCAGTATTTT
J gene: TRBJ2-5; V gene: TRBV5-8; D gene: TRBD1; clone size: -; CDR3 protein: CASSLGQEVTQYF; CDR3 DNA: TGTGCCAGCAGCTTAGGACAGGAAGTGACCCAGTACTTC
J gene: TRBJ2-7; V gene: TRBV20-1; D gene: -; clone size: -; CDR3 protein: CSAGVRSSYEQYF; CDR3 DNA: TGCAGTGCTGGCGTGAGAAGCTCCTACGAGCAGTACTTC
J gene: TRBJ2-5; V gene: TRBV7-3; D gene: TRBD1; clone size: few; CDR3 protein: CASNFRQGETQYF; CDR3 DNA: TGTGCCAGCAACTTCCGACAGGGAGAGACCCAGTACTTC
J gene: TRBJ2-1; V gene: TRBV25-1; D gene: -; clone size: few; CDR3 protein: CASSEEFQREQFF; CDR3 DNA: TGTGCCAGCAGTGAAGAGTTCCAGCGCGAGCAGTTCTTC
J gene: TRBJ1-1; V gene: TRBV9; D gene: -; clone size: -; CDR3 protein: CASRKGSEAFF; CDR3 DNA: TGTGCCAGCAGGAAGGGTTCGGAGGCTTTCTTT
J gene: TRBJ2-3; V gene: TRBV7-2; D gene: -; clone size: -; CDR3 protein: CASRPRSTDTQYF; CDR3 DNA: TGTGCCAGCAGGCCCCGGAGCACAGATACGCAGTATTTT